The TCR beta chain under discussion was sequenced for a study of PD-1 blockade in classical Hodgkin lymphoma. Study in general: On a schedule of every 2 weeks, patients received nivolumab 3 mg/kg intravenously.

The time point denotes: cycle 4 day 1 (C4D1), after about 6 weeks of nivolumab. Following autologous stem cell transplantation, relapse occurred in every patient, and exposure to brentuximab vedotin varied. The CDR3 covers 13 residues. The V gene lost 0 bases and the J gene lost 0 bases, with 1 base spanning the gap. The germline CDR1 and CDR2 sequences are KGHSH and LQKENI. The data were produced by immunoSEQ multiplex PCR, yet TCRdb's version contains in-frame clones alone and is incomplete. Of approximately 8,100 clones listed, 87% are singletons. The V and J genes are TRBV18 and TRBJ2-3; D ambiguous. This clonotype was sampled from a human donor with classical Hodgkin lymphoma. This sample comprised peripheral blood mononuclear cells (PBMCs), obtained before the fourth cycle of nivolumab. CDR3 DNA sequence: TGTGCCAGCTCACCACCTAGCACAGATACGCAGTATTTT. As protein: CASSPPSTDTQYF.